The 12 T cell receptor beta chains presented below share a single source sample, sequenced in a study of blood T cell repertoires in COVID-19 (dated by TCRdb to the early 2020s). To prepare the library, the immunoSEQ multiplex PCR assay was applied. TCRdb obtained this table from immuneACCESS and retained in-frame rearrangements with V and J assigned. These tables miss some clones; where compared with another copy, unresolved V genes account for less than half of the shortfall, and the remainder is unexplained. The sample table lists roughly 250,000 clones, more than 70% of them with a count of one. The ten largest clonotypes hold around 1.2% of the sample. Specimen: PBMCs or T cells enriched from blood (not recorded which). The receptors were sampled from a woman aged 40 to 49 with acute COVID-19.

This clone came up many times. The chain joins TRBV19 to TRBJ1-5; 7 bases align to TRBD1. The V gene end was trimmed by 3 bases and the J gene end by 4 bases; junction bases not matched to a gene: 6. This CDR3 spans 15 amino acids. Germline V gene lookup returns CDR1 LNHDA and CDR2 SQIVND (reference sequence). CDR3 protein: CASSIIDRENQPQHF. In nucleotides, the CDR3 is TGTGCCAGTAGTATCATCGACAGGGAAAATCAGCCCCAGCATTTT.

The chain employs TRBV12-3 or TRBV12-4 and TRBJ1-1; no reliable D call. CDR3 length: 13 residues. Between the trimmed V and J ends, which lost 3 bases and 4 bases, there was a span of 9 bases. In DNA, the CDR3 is TGTGCCAGCAGTTTTGTGGGGAGCACTGAAGCTTTCTTT. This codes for CASSFVGSTEAFF.

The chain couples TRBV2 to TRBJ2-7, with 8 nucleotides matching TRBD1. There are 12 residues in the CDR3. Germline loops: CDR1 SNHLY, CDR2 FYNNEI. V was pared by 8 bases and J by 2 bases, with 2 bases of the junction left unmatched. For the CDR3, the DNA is TGTGCCAGCCAGGGGGCACCCTACGAGCAGTACGTC. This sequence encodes CASQGAPYEQYV.

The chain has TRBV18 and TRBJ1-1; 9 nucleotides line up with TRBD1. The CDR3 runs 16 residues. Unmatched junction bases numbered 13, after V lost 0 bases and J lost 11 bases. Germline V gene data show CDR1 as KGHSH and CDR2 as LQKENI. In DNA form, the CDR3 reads TGTGCCAGCTCACCACCGTTGGGACAGGGTGCTCTAGGGGCTTTCTTT. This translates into CASSPPLGQGALGAFF.

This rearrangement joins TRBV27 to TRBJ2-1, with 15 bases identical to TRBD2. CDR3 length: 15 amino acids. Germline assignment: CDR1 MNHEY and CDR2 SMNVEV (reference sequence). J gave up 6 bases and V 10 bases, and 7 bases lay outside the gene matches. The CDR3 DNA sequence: TGTGCCACCCGGGGACTAGCGGGAGGCTCCAATGAGCAGTTCTTC. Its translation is CATRGLAGGSNEQFF.

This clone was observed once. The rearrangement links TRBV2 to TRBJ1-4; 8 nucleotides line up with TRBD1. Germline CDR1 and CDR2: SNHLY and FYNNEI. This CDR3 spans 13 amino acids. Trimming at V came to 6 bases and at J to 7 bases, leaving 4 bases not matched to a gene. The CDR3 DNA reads TGTGCCAGCAGGGACAGGGTTCTTGAAAAACTGTTTTTT. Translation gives CASRDRVLEKLFF.

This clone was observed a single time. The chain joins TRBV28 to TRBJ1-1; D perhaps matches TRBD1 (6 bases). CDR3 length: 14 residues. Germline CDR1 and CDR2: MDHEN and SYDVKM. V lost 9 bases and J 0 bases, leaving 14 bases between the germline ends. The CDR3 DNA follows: TGTGCCAGTCGCAGGGGCGGAATGAACACTGAAGCTTTCTTT. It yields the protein CASRRGGMNTEAFF. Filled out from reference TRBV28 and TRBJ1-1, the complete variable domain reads DVKVTQSSRYLVKRTGEKVFLECVQDMDHENMFWYRQDPGLGLRLIYFSYDVKMKEKGDIPEGYSVSREKKERFSLILESASTNQTSMYLCASRRGGMNTEAFFGQGTRLTVV.

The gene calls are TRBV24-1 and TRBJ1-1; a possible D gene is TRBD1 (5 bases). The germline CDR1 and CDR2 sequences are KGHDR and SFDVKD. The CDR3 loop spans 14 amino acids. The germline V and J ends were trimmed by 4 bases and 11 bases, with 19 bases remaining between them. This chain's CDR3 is CATSDPFGGTAAFF. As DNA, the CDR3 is TGTGCCACCAGTGACCCCTTCGGGGGGACGGCGGCTTTCTTT.

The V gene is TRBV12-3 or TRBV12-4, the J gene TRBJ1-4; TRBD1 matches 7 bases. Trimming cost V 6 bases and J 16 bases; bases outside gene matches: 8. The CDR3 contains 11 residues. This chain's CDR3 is CASRGSGGWFF. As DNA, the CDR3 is TGTGCCAGCAGGGGTTCAGGGGGTTGGTTTTTT.

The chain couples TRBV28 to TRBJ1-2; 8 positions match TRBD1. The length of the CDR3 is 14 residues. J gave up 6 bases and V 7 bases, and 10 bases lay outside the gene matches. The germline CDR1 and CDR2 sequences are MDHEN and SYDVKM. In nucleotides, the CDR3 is TGTGCCAGCACCCCTTGGACAGGGCTCGATGGCTACACCTTC. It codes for CASTPWTGLDGYTF.

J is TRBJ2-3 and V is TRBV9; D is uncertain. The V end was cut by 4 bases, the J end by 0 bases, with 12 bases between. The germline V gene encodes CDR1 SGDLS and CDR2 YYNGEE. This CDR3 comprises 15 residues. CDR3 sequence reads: CASSPSIPSTDTQYF. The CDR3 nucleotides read TGTGCCAGCAGCCCGAGTATCCCAAGCACAGATACGCAGTATTTT.

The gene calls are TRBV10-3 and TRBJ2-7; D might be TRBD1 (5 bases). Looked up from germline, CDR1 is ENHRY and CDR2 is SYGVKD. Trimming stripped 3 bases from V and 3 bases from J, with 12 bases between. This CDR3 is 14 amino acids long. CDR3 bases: TGTGCCATCAGTGACGGTTTGACAGACTACGAGCAGTACGTC. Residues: CAISDGLTDYEQYV.